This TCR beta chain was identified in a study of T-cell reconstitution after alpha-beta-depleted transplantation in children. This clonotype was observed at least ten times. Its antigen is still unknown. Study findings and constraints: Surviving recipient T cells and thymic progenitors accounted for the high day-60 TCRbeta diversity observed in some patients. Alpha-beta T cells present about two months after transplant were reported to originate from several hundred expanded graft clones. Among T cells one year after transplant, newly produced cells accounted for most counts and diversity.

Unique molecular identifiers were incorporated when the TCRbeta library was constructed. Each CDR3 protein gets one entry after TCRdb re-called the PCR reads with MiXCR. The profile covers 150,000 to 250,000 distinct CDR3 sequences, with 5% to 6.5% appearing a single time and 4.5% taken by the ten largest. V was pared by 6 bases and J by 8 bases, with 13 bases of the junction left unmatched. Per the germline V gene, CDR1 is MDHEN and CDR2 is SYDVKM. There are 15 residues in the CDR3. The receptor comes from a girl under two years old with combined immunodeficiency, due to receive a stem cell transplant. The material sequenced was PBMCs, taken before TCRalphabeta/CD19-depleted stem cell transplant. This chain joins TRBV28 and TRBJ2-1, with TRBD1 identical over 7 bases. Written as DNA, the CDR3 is TGTGCCAGCAGCCAACTACCCCGGGACAGCGATGAGCAGTTCTTC. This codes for CASSQLPRDSDEQFF.